These 20 T cell receptor beta chains share one sample of origin, sequenced in a study of cytomegalovirus exposure and HLA in healthy donors. The study ran its PCR with 60 Vbeta and 13 Jbeta primers. TCRdb's copy holds only in-frame clones and misses some; the assay was immunoSEQ multiplex PCR. The data contain some 120,000 clones, roughly 77% of them singletons. Sequenced: PBMCs. The receptors come from a man aged 35-49 years in good health and CMV-seronegative.

For this clone: A read error may produce the germline difference seen at one junction end. The chain has TRBV5-4 and TRBJ2-7; D is perhaps TRBD2 (7 bases). The CDR3 sequence is 15 residues long. CDR1 and CDR2 from the germline V gene are SGHNT and YYREEE (reference sequence). This chain's CDR3 is CASSWRGRGIHEQYF. DNA of the CDR3: TGTGCCAGTAGCTGGAGGGGGAGGGGGATCCACGAGCAGTACTTC.

The chain uses TRBV19 and TRBJ2-1; 9 bases agree with TRBD1. The CDR3 consists of 15 residues. Trimming removed 3 bases from V and 3 bases from J; junction bases left unmatched: 3. Germline CDR1 and CDR2: LNHDA and SQIVND (reference sequence). The CDR3, as DNA: TGTGCCAGTAGTATCGGGGACAGGGACTACAATGAGCAGTTCTTC. The encoded protein is CASSIGDRDYNEQFF.

V and J are TRBV5-6 and TRBJ2-7; D may be TRBD1 (5 bases). Trimming shortened V by 2 bases and J by 0 bases, and 15 bases separated the two germline ends. The CDR3 has 16 amino acids. The germline V gene encodes CDR1 SGHDT and CDR2 YYEEEE. The CDR3, as DNA: TGTGCCAGCAGCTTCGACGCAGGGCCAGGCTCCTACGAGCAGTACTTC. This codes for CASSFDAGPGSYEQYF.

This chain uses TRBV19 with TRBJ1-1; D gene unclear. The CDR3 covers 16 residues. The V end was cut by 1 base, the J end by 3 bases, with 15 bases between. From germline, CDR1 is LNHDA and CDR2 SQIVND (reference sequence). This CDR3 reads CASSIGGRSTYTEAFF. As DNA, the CDR3 is TGTGCCAGTAGTATAGGAGGCCGATCCACCTACACTGAAGCTTTCTTT.

This clone was observed a handful of times. The chain links TRBV28 to TRBJ1-5; 7 nucleotides agree with TRBD1. J was trimmed by 1 base and V by 4 bases; bases with no gene match: 1. The CDR3 is made up of 14 amino acids. Germline lookup yields CDR1 MDHEN and CDR2 SYDVKM. CDR3 region: CASSSGGSNQPQHF. The CDR3 nucleotides read TGTGCCAGCAGTTCAGGGGGGAGCAATCAGCCCCAGCATTTT.

This chain uses TRBV7-2 with TRBJ1-6, with 7 positions matching TRBD1. The CDR3 loop spans 14 amino acids. The V and J ends lost 10 bases and 9 bases, in that order; junction bases with no gene match: 12. Per the germline V gene, CDR1 is SGHTA and CDR2 is FQGNSA. The CDR3 DNA reads TGTGCCACAAACCAACAGGGGACTCCTTCACCCCTCCACTTT. It translates to CATNQQGTPSPLHF. Full variable domain (rest looked up from reference TRBV7-2 and TRBJ1-6): GAGVSQSPSNKVTEKGKDVELRCDPISGHTALYWYRQSLGQGLEFLIYFQGNSAPDKSGLPSDRFSAERTGGSVSTLTIQRTQQEDSAVYLCATNQQGTPSPLHFGNGTRLTVT.

The chain combines TRBV28 with TRBJ2-6; 7 nucleotides match TRBD1. With 6 bases clipped from V and 2 bases from J, the junction kept 4 bases outside the gene matches. The CDR3 has 15 amino acids. The germline V gene encodes CDR1 MDHEN and CDR2 SYDVKM. CDR3 DNA: TGTGCCAGCAGGCCGACAGGGCCTGGGGCCAACGTCCTGACTTTC. It codes for CASRPTGPGANVLTF. The variable domain in full, completed from reference TRBV28 and TRBJ2-6, reads DVKVTQSSRYLVKRTGEKVFLECVQDMDHENMFWYRQDPGLGLRLIYFSYDVKMKEKGDIPEGYSVSREKKERFSLILESASTNQTSMYLCASRPTGPGANVLTFGAGSRLTVL.

V gene TRBV5-4 combines with J gene TRBJ2-3, with D perhaps TRBD1 (5 bases). Germline CDR1 is SGHNT and CDR2 is YYREEE (reference sequence). The CDR3 is made up of 15 amino acids. Trimming took off 2 bases at V and 0 bases at J, with 10 bases between the two ends. CDR3 amino acids: CASSLRQLSTDTQYF. CDR3 sequence (DNA): TGTGCCAGCAGCTTACGACAGCTGAGCACAGATACGCAGTATTTT.

This clone was observed once. The chain combines TRBV4-3 with TRBJ1-2; TRBD1 is a possible D gene (5 bases). The length of the CDR3 is 13 residues. Germline CDR1 is LGHNA and CDR2 is YSLEER. The V end was cut by 0 bases, the J end by 6 bases, with 8 bases between. CDR3 amino acids: CASSQEAGHGYTF. The CDR3 DNA sequence: TGCGCCAGCAGCCAAGAAGCAGGGCATGGCTACACCTTC.

J is TRBJ1-5 and V is TRBV4-3, with D possibly matching TRBD1 (6 bases). The germline V gene has CDR1 LGHNA and CDR2 YSLEER. This CDR3 contains 15 residues. Trimming took 2 bases from V and 2 from J, leaving 10 bases between them. Written as DNA, the CDR3 is TGCGCCAGCAGCCAAAACAGGGTAGGCAATCAGCCCCAGCATTTT. This codes for CASSQNRVGNQPQHF.

The chain is built from TRBV5-4 and TRBJ1-4; 9 bases are a match to TRBD1. V lost 1 base, J lost 8 bases, and 6 bases stayed unmatched. Germline CDR1 and CDR2: SGHNT and YYREEE (reference sequence). The CDR3 has 15 amino acids. CDR3 bases: TGTGCCAGCAGCTTGTCCGGGACAGGGCCCGAAAAACTGTTTTTT. This translates into CASSLSGTGPEKLFF.

This clone has a single count. The V gene is TRBV27, the J gene TRBJ1-6; D perhaps matches TRBD1 (6 bases). The CDR3 is made up of 14 amino acids. V was clipped by 2 bases and J by 8 bases, with 10 bases between them. The germline gives CDR1 MNHEY, CDR2 SMNVEV (reference sequence). The CDR3 loop reads CASSLPGADSPLHF. The CDR3 region has the DNA TGTGCCAGCAGTTTACCAGGGGCGGATTCACCCCTCCACTTT.

This clone was seen a few times. This rearrangement joins TRBV6-6 to TRBJ1-1; D is uncertain. Germline V gives CDR1 MNHNY, CDR2 SVGAGI (reference sequence). The CDR3 contains 14 residues. Trimming shortened V by 8 bases and J by 1 base, and 14 bases separated the two germline ends. The CDR3 loop reads CASFEPGRNTEAFF. The CDR3 DNA follows: TGTGCCAGCTTTGAACCCGGGAGGAACACTGAAGCTTTCTTT.

V is TRBV27 and J is TRBJ1-2; weak D call: TRBD1 (5 bases). This CDR3 contains 13 residues. The germline V gene encodes CDR1 MNHEY and CDR2 SMNVEV (reference sequence). V was pared by 10 bases and J by 1 base, with 13 bases between. CDR3 coding DNA: TGTGCCACCAGGGTGGGAGTTAACTATGGCTACACCTTC. Residues: CATRVGVNYGYTF.

This clone was found a few times. The genes are TRBV28 and TRBJ2-7; D is possibly TRBD1 (5 bases). The germline CDR1 and CDR2 sequences are MDHEN and SYDVKM. Trimming took off 8 bases at V and 3 bases at J, with 14 bases between the two ends. This CDR3 is 13 amino acids long. Here the CDR3 reads CASSSGLVYEQYF. CDR3 sequence (DNA): TGTGCCAGCTCGTCAGGGTTGGTCTACGAGCAGTACTTC.

The V call is TRBV9, the J call TRBJ2-1; 10 bases agree with TRBD1. V shed 0 bases and J 4 bases; nucleotides not matched to a gene: 1. Germline-derived CDR1 and CDR2 are SGDLS and YYNGEE. The CDR3 has 15 amino acids. CDR3 nucleotides: TGTGCCAGCAGCGTAGGACAGGGGGCATACAATGAGCAGTTCTTC. The encoded protein is CASSVGQGAYNEQFF.

The rearrangement links TRBV5-1 to TRBJ2-7, with 7 bases aligning to TRBD2. From germline, CDR1 is SGHRS and CDR2 YFSETQ. Trimming cost V 1 base and J 7 bases; bases outside gene matches: 8. The CDR3 covers 14 residues. The CDR3 spells CASSLLTSIIEQYF. As DNA, the CDR3 is TGCGCCAGCAGCTTGTTGACTAGCATTATAGAGCAGTACTTC.

The V gene is TRBV28, the J gene TRBJ2-7; 12 positions match TRBD2. With V trimmed by 3 bases and J by 4 bases, 13 bases remained unmatched. Germline values: CDR1 MDHEN, CDR2 SYDVKM. The CDR3 extends over 18 amino acids. The CDR3 sequence is CASSFGLAGSNPKYEQYF. DNA for the CDR3: TGTGCCAGCAGTTTTGGACTAGCGGGAAGCAACCCTAAGTACGAGCAGTACTTC.

CDR3 region: CASSRGLAGARLYEQYF. CDR3 DNA: TGTGCCAGCAGTCGGGGGCTAGCGGGAGCTAGATTATACGAGCAGTACTTC. This chain uses TRBV7-2 with TRBJ2-7; 10 nucleotides line up with TRBD2. V shed 6 bases and J 4 bases; nucleotides not matched to a gene: 15. Germline loops: CDR1 SGHTA, CDR2 FQGNSA. The CDR3 length is 17 residues.

The chain employs TRBV4-1 and TRBJ2-1; a weak D match, TRBD1 (6 bases). The CDR3 length is 15 residues. V was trimmed by 0 bases and J by 2 bases, leaving 8 bases between them. In germline, CDR1 is MGHRA, CDR2 YSYEKL. CDR3 DNA sequence: TGCGCCAGCAGCCAAGAGCGGACAGCCTACAATGAGCAGTTCTTC. It specifies CASSQERTAYNEQFF.